This T cell receptor (beta chain) was sequenced for a study of cytomegalovirus exposure and HLA in healthy donors. Germline trimming cut 5 bases from V and 0 bases from J; bases unmatched to any gene: 4. The CDR3 consists of 13 residues. Germline V lookup: CDR1 GTSNPN, CDR2 SVGIG (reference sequence). 60 Vbeta and 13 Jbeta primers were used in PCR. Clones were read by immunoSEQ multiplex PCR, and TCRdb kept only the in-frame ones, dropping some. The table shows about 160,000 clones, with 82% occurring only once. The TCR was taken from a girl aged 2 to 9 in good health and CMV-seropositive. Sequencing input: PBMCs. The chain employs TRBV30 and TRBJ2-7; 7 bases fit TRBD1. CDR3 DNA sequence: TGTGCCTGGGACCGGACAGGCTCCTACGAGCAGTACTTC. Amino acids: CAWDRTGSYEQYF.